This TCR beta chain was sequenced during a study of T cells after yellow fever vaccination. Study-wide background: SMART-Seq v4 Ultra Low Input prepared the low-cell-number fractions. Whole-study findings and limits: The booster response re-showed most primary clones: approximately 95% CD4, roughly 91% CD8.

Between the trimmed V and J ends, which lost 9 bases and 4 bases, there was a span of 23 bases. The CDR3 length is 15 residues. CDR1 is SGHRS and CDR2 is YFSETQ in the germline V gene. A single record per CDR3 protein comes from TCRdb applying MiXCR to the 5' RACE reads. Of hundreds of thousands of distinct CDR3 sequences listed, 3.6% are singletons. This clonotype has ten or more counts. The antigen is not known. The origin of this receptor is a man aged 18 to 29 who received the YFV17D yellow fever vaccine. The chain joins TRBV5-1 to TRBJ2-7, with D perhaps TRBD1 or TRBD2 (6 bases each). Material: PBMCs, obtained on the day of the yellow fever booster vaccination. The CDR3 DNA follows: TGCGCCACGGGACTGGGGGCCGCGTCTTCTTACGAGCAGTACTTC. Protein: CATGLGAASSYEQYF.